The source of this T cell receptor beta chain is a study of T cell repertoires in cytomegalovirus infection. Study background: It was the public TCR beta signatures that indicated both CMV infection and matching HLA type.

Study-wide results and limits: CMV-specific TCR beta clonotypes restricted by HLA-C were the ones dominating the ex vivo response.

TCRdb fed the reads into MiXCR, producing one record per CDR3 protein. The profile shows 290,000 or so distinct CDR3 sequences, about 25% of them singletons. To note about this clonotype: Antigen: not known.

This sequence originates from a human donor in good health (CMV status not recorded). Some clones in this sample may be carry-over from other donors' samples. The sequenced sample consisted of PBMCs.

CDR3 sequence (DNA): TGCGCCAGCAGCTTTTCGTTGACTAGCGGGAGACCAGAGACCCAGTACTTC. Residues: CASSFSLTSGRPETQYF. This chain links TRBV5-1 with TRBJ2-5, with TRBD2 matching over 12 bases. CDR1 and CDR2 from the germline V gene are SGHRS and YFSETQ. This CDR3 comprises 17 residues. The J segment lost 4 bases and the V segment lost 2 bases, leaving 9 bases of the junction unmatched.